This T cell receptor (beta chain) is from a study of T-cell reconstitution after alpha-beta-depleted transplantation in children. General study results and limits: Alpha-beta T cells about two months after transplant reportedly derived from several hundred expanded graft clones. The authors attributed T-cell counts and diversity one year after transplant mostly to newly produced T cells.

This clonotype was seen more than once but under ten times. Antigen unknown. A TCRbeta library incorporating unique molecular identifiers was prepared. TCRdb ran MiXCR on the PCR reads and lists one entry per CDR3 protein. The table lists 97,000 or so distinct CDR3 sequences, approximately 8% of them singletons. This CDR3 has 17 amino acids. Germline assignment: CDR1 KGHSH and CDR2 LQKENI. Trimming left V 2 bases short and J 0 bases short, with 16 bases between. The V call is TRBV18, the J call TRBJ1-1; D might be TRBD1 (5 bases). The TCR originated in a boy aged 2 to 9 with acute lymphoblastic leukemia, due to receive a stem cell transplant. Sequenced here: PBMCs, sampled before TCRalphabeta/CD19-depleted stem cell transplant. Here the CDR3 reads CASSPWGVGSMNTEAFF. The CDR3, as DNA: TGTGCCAGCTCACCATGGGGGGTCGGCTCCATGAACACTGAAGCTTTCTTT.